These 8 T cell receptor beta chains originate from one sample sequenced in a study of T cell responses to AZD1222 COVID-19 vaccine. Produced via immunoSEQ multiplex PCR; TCRdb's table is partial and in-frame only. The sample lists 20,000 or so clones; about four fifths were seen once. Sequenced material: peripheral blood, taken 28 days after the second AZD1222 dose. All receptors come from an adult who received the AZD1222 COVID-19 vaccine.

This clone was picked up a small number of times. Here the CDR3 DNA reads TGCGCCAGCAGTTCTCGCGGGGGGCAGAACACCGGGGAGCTGTTTTTT. This translates into CASSSRGGQNTGELFF. The chain joins TRBV5-1 to TRBJ2-2; 8 bases match TRBD2. The CDR3 extends over 16 amino acids. The V gene's germline CDR1 is SGHRS and CDR2 YFSETQ. V dropped 5 bases and J dropped 1; count of bases not matched to a gene: 7. The full variable domain, completed using reference TRBV5-1 and TRBJ2-2, is KAGVTQTPRYLIKTRGQQVTLSCSPISGHRSVSWYQQTPGQGLQFLFEYFSETQRNKGNFPGRFSGRQFSNSRSEMNVSTLELGDSALYLCASSSRGGQNTGELFFGEGSRLTVL.

The rearrangement joins TRBV7-2 to TRBJ1-1, with D unresolved. This CDR3 is 15 amino acids long. V lost 0 bases and J 1 base, leaving 9 bases between the germline ends. Germline V lookup: CDR1 SGHTA, CDR2 FQGNSA. CDR3 DNA sequence: TGTGCCAGCAGCTTAGCTGGCCATACGAACACTGAAGCTTTCTTT. Protein: CASSLAGHTNTEAFF.

This clone is termed medium-sized (0.01 to 0.1%). J is TRBJ1-5 and V is TRBV30, with TRBD1 matching over 8 bases. J lost 7 bases, V lost 1 base, and 6 bases had no gene match. The CDR3 is 14 residues long. Germline CDR1 is GTSNPN and CDR2 is SVGIG (reference sequence). DNA of the CDR3: TGTGCCTGGAGTGCAGGACAGGGAGGCCAGCCCCAGCATTTT. Translated, it gives CAWSAGQGGQPQHF.

The chain uses TRBV3-1 (or the pseudogene TRBV3-2) and TRBJ2-7, with D unresolved. The CDR3 extends over 12 amino acids. From germline, CDR1 is LGHDT and CDR2 YNNKEL (reference sequence). Trimming removed 2 bases from V and 4 bases from J, with 6 bases in between. The CDR3 bases are TGTGCCAGCAGCCAACGTACTTACGAGCAGTACTTC. Translating gives CASSQRTYEQYF.

The V and J genes are TRBV9 and TRBJ2-5; 11 bases line up with TRBD2. This CDR3 comprises 19 residues. Germline values: CDR1 SGDLS, CDR2 YYNGEE. Trimming at V came to 4 bases and at J to 5 bases, leaving 19 bases not matched to a gene. The DNA of the CDR3 is TGTGCCAGCAGCCCATCAGTTGGAGGGAGTAGCGGGAGGGGGGAGACCCAGTACTTC. As protein: CASSPSVGGSSGRGETQYF.

The chain joins TRBV7-9 to TRBJ1-1, with a tentative D call TRBD1 (5 bases). Trimming removed 5 bases from V and 10 bases from J, with 20 bases in between. This CDR3 is built from 14 residues. From germline, CDR1 is SEHNR and CDR2 FQNEAQ (reference sequence). CDR3 nucleotides: TGTGCCAGCAGCCTTAGCGAAGGAGACAGTTCAGCTTTCTTT. Protein: CASSLSEGDSSAFF.

The DNA for the CDR3 is TGTGCCAGCAGCTTACTCGGTCCTTTTCGGGACAATGAGCAGTTCTTC. Its protein product is CASSLLGPFRDNEQFF. This chain uses TRBV11-1 with TRBJ2-1, with D uncertain. CDR1 is SGHAT and CDR2 is FQDESV in the germline V gene (reference sequence). V lost 2 bases, J lost 5 bases, and 16 bases lay in between. The CDR3 extends over 16 amino acids.

The chain is built from TRBV30 and TRBJ1-4, with D perhaps matching TRBD1 (5 bases). Germline-derived CDR1 and CDR2 are GTSNPN and SVGIG (reference sequence). The V and J ends lost 0 bases and 7 bases respectively, with 12 bases between them. The CDR3 has 14 amino acids. The CDR3 coding sequence is TGTGCCTGGAGTGTCGGAGGGGCTGGTGAAAAACTGTTTTTT. It translates to CAWSVGGAGEKLFF.